A selection of T cell receptor beta chains follows, all from one sample in a study of blood T cell repertoires in COVID-19. Measured with immunoSEQ multiplex PCR; TCRdb has only the in-frame clones, and not every one. The profile shows around 72,000 clones, 80% to 90% of them singletons. Material for sequencing was peripheral blood. Every receptor here comes from a man aged 50-59 years with active COVID-19. Both conserved end residues are part of each CDR3. A D gene is named only where the DNA matches it firmly. Size is omitted from some rows. Given values are once, few, many or a class for expanded clones.

cdr3_nt: TGTGCCACCAGTGACCGAGCGGGACTAGCGGGGGGTGGTGAGCAGTTCTTC
cdr3_aa: CATSDRAGLAGGGEQFF
d_call: TRBD2
clone_size: once
v_call: TRBV24-1
j_call: TRBJ2-1

cdr3_nt: TGTGCCACCAGTGCGGGACAGGTATTTACGGAGACCCAGTACTTC
cdr3_aa: CATSAGQVFTETQYF
d_call: TRBD1
clone_size: -
v_call: TRBV24-1
j_call: TRBJ2-5

cdr3_nt: TGTGCCAGCCGCCTCAGGTTTGACAGTGATACGCAGTATTTT
cdr3_aa: CASRLRFDSDTQYF
d_call: -
clone_size: -
v_call: TRBV6-5
j_call: TRBJ2-3

cdr3_nt: TGTGCCAGCAGCTCGTACCATACGCGGGACAGCTATGGCTACACCTTC
cdr3_aa: CASSSYHTRDSYGYTF
d_call: TRBD1
clone_size: once
v_call: TRBV7-2
j_call: TRBJ1-2

cdr3_nt: TGTGCCAGTAGTATAAGCGACAGGGGGCTATACGAGCAGTACTTC
cdr3_aa: CASSISDRGLYEQYF
d_call: TRBD1
clone_size: once
v_call: TRBV19
j_call: TRBJ2-7

cdr3_nt: TGTGCCACCGCCCTTGGGGGCGCCTACAATGAGCAGTTCTTC
cdr3_aa: CATALGGAYNEQFF
d_call: -
clone_size: -
v_call: TRBV27
j_call: TRBJ2-1

cdr3_nt: TGTGCCAGTAGTATCTCCTCAGGCGGGGAATGGGACGAGCAGTACTTC
cdr3_aa: CASSISSGGEWDEQYF
d_call: -
clone_size: few
v_call: TRBV19
j_call: TRBJ2-7

cdr3_nt: TGTGCCATCAGTGAGTCGGTCAGTGCGCGGAGCAATCAGCCCCAGCATTTT
cdr3_aa: CAISESVSARSNQPQHF
d_call: -
clone_size: -
v_call: TRBV10-3
j_call: TRBJ1-5

cdr3_nt: TGTGCCAGCAGCTTAGTCCCTGGACAGGGTTACGAGCAGTACTTC
cdr3_aa: CASSLVPGQGYEQYF
d_call: TRBD1
clone_size: -
v_call: TRBV7-9
j_call: TRBJ2-7

cdr3_nt: TGTGCCAGCCGCGGGACAGGCGTAACCTACGAGCAGTACTTC
cdr3_aa: CASRGTGVTYEQYF
d_call: TRBD1
clone_size: -
v_call: TRBV7-2
j_call: TRBJ2-7

cdr3_nt: TGTGCCAGCAGTTACTCGAGAATGAACACTGAAGCTTTCTTT
cdr3_aa: CASSYSRMNTEAFF
d_call: -
clone_size: -
v_call: TRBV6-5
j_call: TRBJ1-1

cdr3_nt: TGTGCCAGTTCCCTGGATGGACATAGCACAGATACGCAGTATTTT
cdr3_aa: CASSLDGHSTDTQYF
d_call: -
clone_size: -
v_call: TRBV19
j_call: TRBJ2-3

cdr3_nt: TGTGCCAGCACCTTCCTCCGGAGCGGGGGAGATAATGAGCAGTTCTTC
cdr3_aa: CASTFLRSGGDNEQFF
d_call: TRBD2
clone_size: -
v_call: TRBV28
j_call: TRBJ2-1

cdr3_nt: TGTGCCAGCGAACCGGGACAGGGGGCTCCGGCTAATGAAAAACTGTTTTTT
cdr3_aa: CASEPGQGAPANEKLFF
d_call: TRBD1
clone_size: -
v_call: TRBV3-1/TRBV3-2
j_call: TRBJ1-4

cdr3_nt: TGTGCCAGGGTGACAGGCTACTCGGGCGAGCAGTACTTC
cdr3_aa: CARVTGYSGEQYF
d_call: -
clone_size: -
v_call: TRBV25-1
j_call: TRBJ2-7

cdr3_nt: TGTGCCATCAGTGAGGCGAGAGGGGGCGTCAGCTATGGCTACACCTTC
cdr3_aa: CAISEARGGVSYGYTF
d_call: TRBD1
clone_size: -
v_call: TRBV10-3
j_call: TRBJ1-2

cdr3_nt: TGTGCCAGCAGCTTAGTCGGGGGAGCTGGGACCGGGGAGCTGTTTTTT
cdr3_aa: CASSLVGGAGTGELFF
d_call: -
clone_size: -
v_call: TRBV7-8
j_call: TRBJ2-2

cdr3_nt: TGTGCCAGTAAGACACAGGGAAGCAATCAGCCCCAGCATTTT
cdr3_aa: CASKTQGSNQPQHF
d_call: -
clone_size: -
v_call: TRBV2
j_call: TRBJ1-5

cdr3_nt: TGTGCCATCAGTGAGTCGGACGGGGGTGAACTGTTTTTT
cdr3_aa: CAISESDGGELFF
d_call: -
clone_size: -
v_call: TRBV10-3
j_call: TRBJ1-4

cdr3_nt: TGTGCCAGCAGCCAGGGCGACGGGAGGTCCAGGGACAATGAGCAGTTCTTC
cdr3_aa: CASSQGDGRSRDNEQFF
d_call: TRBD2
clone_size: -
v_call: TRBV11-2
j_call: TRBJ2-1

cdr3_nt: TGTGCCAGCAGCGTATTGAGCGGGACCATTACAGATACGCAGTATTTT
cdr3_aa: CASSVLSGTITDTQYF
d_call: TRBD2
clone_size: -
v_call: TRBV9
j_call: TRBJ2-3

cdr3_nt: TGTGCCAGCAGCCCGCGCAGGGCATATGGGGCTGAAGCTTTCTTT
cdr3_aa: CASSPRRAYGAEAFF
d_call: -
clone_size: -
v_call: TRBV11-2
j_call: TRBJ1-1

cdr3_nt: TGTGCCAGCAGTGCACAGGGGAGCACAGATACGCAGTATTTT
cdr3_aa: CASSAQGSTDTQYF
d_call: TRBD1
clone_size: -
v_call: TRBV6-4
j_call: TRBJ2-3

cdr3_nt: TGTGCCAGCAGTTGGGGACAGGGTACAGATACGCAGTATTTT
cdr3_aa: CASSWGQGTDTQYF
d_call: TRBD1
clone_size: -
v_call: TRBV2
j_call: TRBJ2-3

cdr3_nt: TGTGCCAGCAGTTATCCAGGGGTTGAGCAGCCCCAGCATTTT
cdr3_aa: CASSYPGVEQPQHF
d_call: -
clone_size: once
v_call: TRBV6-2/TRBV6-3
j_call: TRBJ1-5

cdr3_nt: TGTGCCAGCAGCCCTCGACAGGGTGCCTACGAGCAGTACTTC
cdr3_aa: CASSPRQGAYEQYF
d_call: TRBD1
clone_size: -
v_call: TRBV7-9
j_call: TRBJ2-7

cdr3_nt: TGTGCCTGGTTTTATGGGACAGGGTCCCACGAGCAGTACTTC
cdr3_aa: CAWFYGTGSHEQYF
d_call: TRBD1
clone_size: once
v_call: TRBV30
j_call: TRBJ2-7

cdr3_nt: TGTGCCAGCAGTTTACAGGGTCTGGGCCTTACAGGGGGAGCTGGAAACACCATATATTTT
cdr3_aa: CASSLQGLGLTGGAGNTIYF
d_call: TRBD1
clone_size: once
v_call: TRBV28
j_call: TRBJ1-3

cdr3_nt: TGTGCCAGCAGTTTACACGGGGTGGTCTTC
cdr3_aa: CASSLHGVVF
d_call: -
clone_size: -
v_call: TRBV12-3/TRBV12-4
j_call: TRBJ2-7

cdr3_nt: TGTGCCAGCAGCCTACTAGGGACAGGGAATACCTTGCTCGGGAACACTGAAGCTTTCTTT
cdr3_aa: CASSLLGTGNTLLGNTEAFF
d_call: TRBD1
clone_size: -
v_call: TRBV7-6
j_call: TRBJ1-1

cdr3_nt: TGTGCCAGCCCGGAAGGGGGTAGGGACACCGGGGAGCTGTTTTTT
cdr3_aa: CASPEGGRDTGELFF
d_call: -
clone_size: -
v_call: TRBV21-1
j_call: TRBJ2-2

cdr3_nt: TGTGCCAGTAGAAAACAGGGTTGGGGCTACACCTTC
cdr3_aa: CASRKQGWGYTF
d_call: -
clone_size: -
v_call: TRBV19
j_call: TRBJ1-2

cdr3_nt: TGTGCCAGCAGACCAGGGGGCGGGCGGGAAAAACTGTTTTTT
cdr3_aa: CASRPGGGREKLFF
d_call: TRBD1
clone_size: -
v_call: TRBV27
j_call: TRBJ1-4

cdr3_nt: TGTGCCAGCAGCTTAAGGCAGGGGACGACCGGGGAGCTGTTTTTT
cdr3_aa: CASSLRQGTTGELFF
d_call: -
clone_size: once
v_call: TRBV7-7
j_call: TRBJ2-2

cdr3_nt: TGTGCCAGCAGCCCTCCCCGGGGACTAGTTCGGTACGAGCAGTACTTC
cdr3_aa: CASSPPRGLVRYEQYF
d_call: TRBD2
clone_size: -
v_call: TRBV7-2
j_call: TRBJ2-7

cdr3_nt: TGTGCCAGCAGTACCCTAACAGGGTTCCATCAGCCCCAGCATTTT
cdr3_aa: CASSTLTGFHQPQHF
d_call: -
clone_size: once
v_call: TRBV6-5
j_call: TRBJ1-5

cdr3_nt: TGTGCCAGCACCACTTACAGGGGAACCTACGAGCAGTACTTC
cdr3_aa: CASTTYRGTYEQYF
d_call: TRBD1
clone_size: once
v_call: TRBV28
j_call: TRBJ2-7

cdr3_nt: TGTGCCAGCAGCCAAGATACCGCAGGGGTCGCTGAAGCTTTCTTT
cdr3_aa: CASSQDTAGVAEAFF
d_call: -
clone_size: once
v_call: TRBV3-1/TRBV3-2
j_call: TRBJ1-1

cdr3_nt: TGTGCCAGCAGCTTGGCGGGTTTCGGCACAGATACGCAGTATTTT
cdr3_aa: CASSLAGFGTDTQYF
d_call: -
clone_size: -
v_call: TRBV11-2
j_call: TRBJ2-3

cdr3_nt: TGTGCCAGCAGCTTAGCGCTAGTCGAGACAGATACGCAGTATTTT
cdr3_aa: CASSLALVETDTQYF
d_call: -
clone_size: -
v_call: TRBV7-2
j_call: TRBJ2-3

cdr3_nt: TGTGCCTGGACAGGGGGCATCGGTCAGCCCCAGCATTTT
cdr3_aa: CAWTGGIGQPQHF
d_call: TRBD1
clone_size: -
v_call: TRBV30
j_call: TRBJ1-5

cdr3_nt: TGCGCCAGCAGCCAAGGCAAAACGGCAGGGGCAGCTGGAAGAGAGACCCAGTACTTC
cdr3_aa: CASSQGKTAGAAGRETQYF
d_call: -
clone_size: -
v_call: TRBV4-1
j_call: TRBJ2-5

cdr3_nt: TGTGCCACCAGTGACACGGGACAGGCATCCTATGGCTACACCTTC
cdr3_aa: CATSDTGQASYGYTF
d_call: TRBD1
clone_size: -
v_call: TRBV24-1
j_call: TRBJ1-2

cdr3_nt: TGTGCCAGCAGCTTAGCGGGACAGGGAGCCTACGAGCAGTACTTC
cdr3_aa: CASSLAGQGAYEQYF
d_call: TRBD1
clone_size: -
v_call: TRBV7-9
j_call: TRBJ2-7

cdr3_nt: TGTGCCAGCAGGACAGGGACAACTAACTATGGCTACACCTTC
cdr3_aa: CASRTGTTNYGYTF
d_call: TRBD1
clone_size: -
v_call: TRBV2
j_call: TRBJ1-2

cdr3_nt: TGCGCCAGCAGCTTCACTAGCGGGAGGGGAGATAACATTCAGTACTTC
cdr3_aa: CASSFTSGRGDNIQYF
d_call: TRBD2
clone_size: -
v_call: TRBV5-1
j_call: TRBJ2-4

cdr3_nt: TGTGCCAGCAGCCCGAGATCCGGGACAGGGAACTACGAGCAGTACTTC
cdr3_aa: CASSPRSGTGNYEQYF
d_call: TRBD1
clone_size: -
v_call: TRBV7-2
j_call: TRBJ2-7

cdr3_nt: TGTGCCAGCAGCTTCGGACAGGTTAACACTGAAGCTTTCTTT
cdr3_aa: CASSFGQVNTEAFF
d_call: TRBD1
clone_size: once
v_call: TRBV7-8
j_call: TRBJ1-1

cdr3_nt: TGTGCCAGCAGTGGTTGGCAAGCGACTCAGCCCCAGCATTTT
cdr3_aa: CASSGWQATQPQHF
d_call: -
clone_size: -
v_call: TRBV2
j_call: TRBJ1-5

cdr3_nt: TGCGCCAGCAGCCAAGATCAGGGTAGCTATGGCTACACCTTC
cdr3_aa: CASSQDQGSYGYTF
d_call: -
clone_size: -
v_call: TRBV4-1
j_call: TRBJ1-2

cdr3_nt: TGTGCCAGCAGCTTCGGAGATAGTCGGAATGAGCAGTTCTTC
cdr3_aa: CASSFGDSRNEQFF
d_call: -
clone_size: -
v_call: TRBV7-3
j_call: TRBJ2-1

cdr3_nt: TGTGCCAGCAGCTCCGGGACTAGCGGGAGTCCCCGCTACGAGCAGTACTTC
cdr3_aa: CASSSGTSGSPRYEQYF
d_call: TRBD2
clone_size: -
v_call: TRBV7-2
j_call: TRBJ2-7

cdr3_nt: TGTGCCAGCAGTGCCCGTCGGACTAGCGGATACTCCTACGAGCAGTACTTC
cdr3_aa: CASSARRTSGYSYEQYF
d_call: TRBD2
clone_size: -
v_call: TRBV6-2/TRBV6-3
j_call: TRBJ2-7

cdr3_nt: TGTGCCAGCTCACCCTTTGACAGGAGAAATGAAAAACTGTTTTTT
cdr3_aa: CASSPFDRRNEKLFF
d_call: -
clone_size: -
v_call: TRBV18
j_call: TRBJ1-4